This section outlines one T cell receptor beta chain sequence together with its context. Original methodology: For nucleated cells, counts were estimated from reference gene primer amplification. Libraries were prepared by immunoSEQ multiplex PCR; TCRdb keeps only in-frame clonotypes and omits some of them. The DNA gave D and trimming, while V, J and clone size come from that table. The sample holds roughly 290,000 clones, more than 65% seen once. V was pared by 6 bases and J by 5 bases, with 3 bases of the junction left unmatched. From germline, CDR1 is MNHEY and CDR2 SVGAGI. CDR3 length: 13 amino acids. The sample originates from a study of blood T cell repertoires in COVID-19. At the level of the study: Researchers got acute and convalescent COVID-19 samples from the United States, Italy and Spain.

The source is a person aged 70 to 80 with COVID-19, enrolled during active disease. Sequencing was performed on peripheral blood. The chain employs TRBV6-5 and TRBJ2-7, with 11 nucleotides matching TRBD2. The CDR3 reads CASRFSGRDEQYF. CDR3 in DNA: TGTGCCAGCAGATTTAGCGGGAGGGACGAGCAGTACTTC.